This TCR beta chain was identified in a study of graft-versus-host responses after intestinal transplantation. V was shortened by 5 bases and J by 1 base, with 8 bases between the two germline ends. Germline values: CDR1 SNHLY, CDR2 FYNNEI. The CDR3 spans 13 residues. This clone was observed once. What it binds is unknown. Some clones are missing from TCRdb's copy, which holds only in-frame ones; the method was immunoSEQ multiplex PCR. The sample lists almost 85,000 clones, 91% seen once, with more than 0.075% in the top ten. Material: unstimulated CD4+ T cells sorted from spleen or lymph node cells, obtained before intestinal transplant. The TCR sequence derives from a human donor who received an intestinal transplant. This chain connects TRBV2 to TRBJ1-1; weak D call: TRBD1 (6 bases). In DNA, the CDR3 is TGTGCCAGCAGTTCACAGGGGAACACTGAAGCTTTCTTT. Translation gives CASSSQGNTEAFF.